These 9 T cell receptor beta chains came from one sample sequenced in a study of OX40 agonist ivuxolimab in advanced cancers. Data came from immunoSEQ multiplex PCR; TCRdb stores just in-frame clones and leaves some out. Found here are roughly 74,000 clones, over 85% of them singletons; the top ten hold roughly 21%. The specimen comprised CD4+ or CD8+ T cells sorted from blood, sampled in a trial of the OX40 agonist ivuxolimab. Source of these receptors: an adult with an advanced solid tumor such as melanoma, head and neck, liver or kidney cancer.

V and J are TRBV5-6 and TRBJ2-3; the D is unclear. Per germline, CDR1 SGHDT and CDR2 YYEEEE. The V end lost 8 bases, the J end lost 6 bases, and 16 bases lay between the germline ends. The CDR3 extends over 13 amino acids. The DNA for the CDR3 is TGTGCCAGTGGGCAAGGGAATCAGGATACGCAGTATTTT. Translation gives CASGQGNQDTQYF.

This rearrangement joins TRBV10-3 to TRBJ2-2; possible D gene TRBD2, 6 bases. Per the germline V gene, CDR1 is ENHRY and CDR2 is SYGVKD. Between the trimmed V and J ends, which lost 0 bases and 5 bases, there was a span of 7 bases. The CDR3 has 14 amino acids. CDR3 in DNA: TGTGCCATCAGTGAGTCGGGGGGTACCGGGGAGCTGTTTTTT. It codes for CAISESGGTGELFF.

The J gene is TRBJ1-5, the V gene TRBV27; D gene uncertain. Germline V CDR1 and CDR2: MNHEY, SMNVEV (reference sequence). Trimming took off 0 bases at V and 2 bases at J, with 20 bases between the two ends. The CDR3 runs 19 residues. CDR3: CASSLSVFDIGQGNQPQHF. CDR3 nucleotide sequence: TGTGCCAGCAGTTTATCCGTCTTCGACATCGGGCAGGGCAATCAGCCCCAGCATTTT.

This chain joins TRBV13 and TRBJ2-7; 10 bases line up with TRBD1. The V segment lost 5 bases and the J segment 2 bases; nucleotides outside the gene matches: 9. CDR1 and CDR2 from the germline V gene are PRHDT and FYEKMQ (reference sequence). CDR3 length equals 16 residues. CDR3 nucleotide sequence: TGTGCCAGCAGCACTCGAACCGGGACAGGGGCCTACGAGCAGTACTTC. As protein: CASSTRTGTGAYEQYF.

This rearrangement joins TRBV27 to TRBJ1-2; TRBD1 matches at 7 bases. CDR1 and CDR2 from the germline V gene are MNHEY and SMNVEV (reference sequence). This CDR3 is 13 amino acids long. Trimming removed 3 bases from V and 4 bases from J; junction bases left unmatched: 2. CDR3 protein: CASSFGQAYGYTF. CDR3 nucleotides: TGTGCCAGCAGTTTTGGACAGGCCTATGGCTACACCTTC.

This clone was observed a single time. V gene TRBV27 combines with J gene TRBJ2-5; no reliable D call. The CDR3 contains 15 residues. Germline CDR1 reads MNHEY; CDR2 reads SMNVEV (reference sequence). Trimming removed 4 bases at V and 1 base at J, with 13 bases between. The CDR3 sequence: CASSSYPPPQETQYF. The CDR3 DNA reads as TGTGCCAGCAGTTCTTATCCCCCTCCCCAAGAGACCCAGTACTTC.

The rearrangement uses TRBV18 and TRBJ2-7, with TRBD2 identical over 8 bases. The V segment lost 0 bases and the J segment 5 bases; nucleotides outside the gene matches: 3. CDR3 length: 14 amino acids. In germline, CDR1 is KGHSH, CDR2 LQKENI. CDR3 sequence reads: CASSPPSGSNEQYF. The CDR3 DNA is TGTGCCAGCTCACCACCGAGCGGGAGCAACGAGCAGTACTTC. Drawing the rest from reference TRBV18 and TRBJ2-7, the complete variable domain is NAGVMQNPRHLVRRRGQEARLRCSPMKGHSHVYWYRQLPEEGLKFMVYLQKENIIDESGMPKERFSAEFPKEGPSILRIQQVVRGDSAAYFCASSPPSGSNEQYFGPGTRLTVT.

The chain combines TRBV7-6 with TRBJ1-5; 7 positions agree with TRBD1. Losses at the gene ends were 5 bases for V and 6 bases for J; bases not matched to a gene: 10. Germline CDR1 and CDR2: SGHVS and FNYEAQ. This CDR3 is built from 15 residues. The DNA for the CDR3 is TGTGCCAGCAGCGCTTACAGGGGATCGGCTCAGCCCCAGCATTTT. It is translated as CASSAYRGSAQPQHF.

This clone was seen only once. This sequence joins TRBV7-2 and TRBJ2-3; possibly TRBD2 for D (9 bases). The CDR3 consists of 17 residues. Germline V gives CDR1 SGHTA, CDR2 FQGNSA. V lost 8 bases to trimming and J lost 6 bases, with 27 bases between them. This CDR3 reads CASPDGVAGGDRDTQYF. CDR3 DNA sequence: TGTGCCAGCCCTGACGGGGTTGCGGGAGGGGACAGGGATACGCAGTATTTT.